This note documents a single TCR beta chain sequence. As the library was built, unique molecular identifiers were attached to individual cDNA molecules. One entry per CDR3 protein results from TCRdb running MiXCR on the reads. The data show several thousand distinct CDR3 sequences, about 48% seen once. Trimming cost V 9 bases and J 6 bases, with 12 bases left between them. CDR1 and CDR2 (germline): MNHEY, SMNVEV (reference sequence). The CDR3 sequence is 11 residues long. This entry is derived from a study of human T cells and chemical hapten exposure. Described treatment: therapeutic diphenylcyclopropenone sensitization with weekly scalp DPC.

This clonotype was obtained from an adult with alopecia areata. Some clones in this sample may be carry-over from other donors' samples. This table probably holds off-target reads from a library built for another chain. The rearrangement uses TRBV27 and TRBJ2-7; the D gene could be TRBD1 or TRBD2 (5 bases each). This sample comprised whole blood, obtained before DPC sensitization or 2, 6, or about 24 weeks after (not recorded which). This CDR3 is CASTGGGEQYF. The CDR3 bases are TGTGCCAGTACAGGAGGTGGCGAGCAGTACTTC.